A single T cell receptor (beta chain) is shown here with its context. This entry comes from a study of blood T cell repertoires in COVID-19. Across the whole study: Acute-phase and convalescent COVID-19 samples originated in the United States, Italy and Spain. The analysed material was cDNA or gDNA that came from T cells, B-cell-depleted T cells, or PBMCs.

How the authors handled the data: Nucleated cell counts were estimated from reference gene primer amplification. Profiling relied on immunoSEQ multiplex PCR, and the TCRdb table lists in-frame clones only, not all of them. V, J and clone size reflect that table, while D and trimming were determined from the DNA. The sample has tens of thousands of clones; more than 80% are singletons. Germline values: CDR1 MNHEY, CDR2 SVGEGT. The V end was cut by 4 bases, the J end by 4 bases, with 8 bases between. This CDR3 has 13 amino acids. The V call is TRBV6-2 or TRBV6-3, the J call TRBJ2-1; no definite D call. This TCR was recovered from a man in his 60s with acute or convalescent COVID-19. Input material: peripheral blood. The CDR3 loop is CASSFGLYNEQFF. In DNA form, the CDR3 reads TGTGCCAGCAGTTTCGGGTTATACAATGAGCAGTTCTTC.